Below are 15 T cell receptor beta chains sequenced from a single sample in a study of CD8 T cells in ankylosing spondylitis (dated by TCRdb to about 2017). To prepare the library, 5' RACE was applied. The sequencing machine was an Illumina HiSeq 2500. The raw public data were reprocessed by TCRdb itself: fastp quality trimming at Q25, MiXCR clonotype calling, in-frame beta chains only. Under each unique CDR3 protein, matching rows form one entry showing the most common genes and DNA. The sample table records nearly 250,000 distinct CDR3 sequences; roughly a third of these occur just once. In total, the top ten clones hold around 4.5% of the sample. Material for sequencing was blood, either unsorted or a sorted T cell fraction (not recorded which). These receptors were taken from a male donor with ankylosing spondylitis or in good health (not recorded which).

This chain links TRBV10-3 with TRBJ2-7; no firm D call. The V end lost 4 bases, the J end lost 4 bases, and 5 bases lay between the germline ends. The CDR3 loop spans 11 amino acids. Per the germline V gene, CDR1 is ENHRY and CDR2 is SYGVKD. CDR3 nucleotides: TGTGCCATCAGTGCCAATTACGAGCAGTACTTC. Translation gives CAISANYEQYF.

J is TRBJ2-5 and V is TRBV7-9; maybe TRBD2 (5 bases). V was clipped by 1 base and J by 4 bases, with 10 bases between them. The CDR3 has 14 residues. Looked up from germline, CDR1 is SEHNR and CDR2 is FQNEAQ (reference sequence). CDR3 sequence: CASSLEEGGETQYF. The CDR3 region has the DNA TGTGCCAGCAGCTTAGAAGAGGGTGGAGAGACCCAGTACTTC.

The rearrangement links TRBV9 to TRBJ2-2, with a tentative D call TRBD1 (6 bases). V was trimmed by 0 bases and J by 1 base, leaving 19 bases between them. Germline V gene data show CDR1 as SGDLS and CDR2 as YYNGEE. This CDR3 is built from 19 residues. The CDR3 sequence is CASSVDGRGAVGNTGELFF. The CDR3, as DNA: TGTGCCAGCAGCGTAGATGGCAGGGGAGCGGTCGGGAACACCGGGGAGCTGTTTTTT.

The V call is TRBV7-9, the J call TRBJ2-1, with 9 bases matching TRBD2. V trimming: 4 bases; J trimming: 11 bases; junction bases outside the gene matches: 9. Germline V lookup: CDR1 SEHNR, CDR2 FQNEAQ (reference sequence). The CDR3 is 14 residues long. The DNA of the CDR3 is TGTGCCAGCAGCTCTGTAGCTAGCGGGGACAAGCAGTTCTTC. Amino acids: CASSSVASGDKQFF.

This clonotype has a handful of counts. This rearrangement joins TRBV29-1 to TRBJ2-7; D is possibly TRBD1 (6 bases). V was cut by 4 bases and J by 5 bases, with 9 bases left in between. The CDR3 length is 11 residues. Germline loops: CDR1 SQVTM, CDR2 ANQGSEA. CDR3: CSVAEGDEQYF. CDR3 coding DNA: TGCAGCGTTGCCGAGGGGGACGAGCAGTACTTC.

This clonotype was seen a handful of times. This chain connects TRBV11-2 to TRBJ2-1, with D perhaps being TRBD1 or TRBD2 (6 bases each). Trimming cost V 0 bases and J 8 bases, with 20 bases left between them. Germline loops: CDR1 SGHAT, CDR2 FQNNGV. The CDR3 runs to 17 residues. For the CDR3, the DNA is TGTGCCAGCAGCTTAGAGTCGATTAGGAGGGGGGAATATGAGCAGTTCTTC. The encoded protein is CASSLESIRRGEYEQFF.

The rearrangement links TRBV2 to TRBJ2-1, with D hard to call. The V gene's germline CDR1 is SNHLY and CDR2 FYNNEI. The CDR3 sequence is 15 residues long. Trimming took off 1 base at V and 0 bases at J, with 7 bases between the two ends. CDR3 sequence reads: CASSEENSSYNEQFF. CDR3 in DNA: TGTGCCAGCAGTGAAGAGAATAGCTCCTACAATGAGCAGTTCTTC. The variable domain in full, completed from reference TRBV2 and TRBJ2-1, reads EPEVTQTPSHQVTQMGQEVILRCVPISNHLYFYWYRQILGQKVEFLVSFYNNEISEKSEIFDDQFSVERPDGSNFTLKIRSTKLEDSAMYFCASSEENSSYNEQFFGPGTRLTVL.

This clonotype has a handful of counts. The chain joins TRBV6-1 to TRBJ2-1; TRBD1 matches 7 bases. V lost 6 bases, J lost 7 bases, and 9 bases stayed unmatched. Per the germline V gene, CDR1 is MNHNS and CDR2 is SASEGT. The CDR3 is made up of 14 amino acids. The CDR3 DNA reads as TGTGCCAGCAGCGGACAGGTGGAGTTGAATGAGCAGTTCTTC. This encodes CASSGQVELNEQFF.

The V and J genes are TRBV20-1 and TRBJ1-5, with 10 bases fitting TRBD1. V lost 5 bases, J lost 1 base, and 8 bases stayed unmatched. This CDR3 has 16 residues. The germline gives CDR1 DFQATT, CDR2 SNEGSKA (reference sequence). CDR3 DNA: TGCAGTGCTCGACAGGGGGCTGCGAGGAGCAATCAGCCCCAGCATTTT. This encodes CSARQGAARSNQPQHF.

The V call is TRBV24-1, the J call TRBJ2-7, with D unclear. This CDR3 spans 16 amino acids. The V gene's germline CDR1 is KGHDR and CDR2 SFDVKD. The V gene lost 5 bases and the J gene lost 2 bases, with 18 bases spanning the gap. DNA for the CDR3: TGTGCCACCAGTGGCCTTTTCAGGCGCCCCCCCTACGAGCAGTACTTC. It specifies CATSGLFRRPPYEQYF.

The CDR3 bases are TGCAGCGTTCTTAGTAGGGACACTGAAGCTTTCTTT. This encodes CSVLSRDTEAFF. The chain recombines TRBV29-1 with TRBJ1-1; no definite D call. This CDR3 spans 12 amino acids. Germline CDR1 and CDR2: SQVTM and ANQGSEA. The V and J ends lost 5 bases and 3 bases respectively, with 10 bases between them.

This clonotype turned up a few times. V is TRBV6-5 and J is TRBJ1-5, with D uncertain. The V and J ends lost 0 bases and 0 bases respectively, with 6 bases between them. Germline V gene data show CDR1 as MNHEY and CDR2 as SVGAGI. This CDR3 contains 15 residues. The CDR3 here is CASSYSRYSNQPQHF. In DNA form, the CDR3 reads TGTGCCAGCAGTTACTCCCGTTATAGCAATCAGCCCCAGCATTTT.

This clonotype has more than one count but fewer than ten. V is TRBV6-5 and J is TRBJ1-1, with TRBD1 as a possible D gene (5 bases). The CDR3 length is 14 residues. Trimming stripped 2 bases from V and 3 bases from J, with 10 bases between. From germline, CDR1 is MNHEY and CDR2 SVGAGI. CDR3 DNA: TGTGCCAGCAGTTACGTCCAGGGAGACACTGAAGCTTTCTTT. Translation: CASSYVQGDTEAFF.

V gene TRBV12-3 or TRBV12-4 combines with J gene TRBJ2-1, with unresolved D. V was shortened by 5 bases and J by 5 bases, with 1 base between the two germline ends. The CDR3 is made up of 10 amino acids. CDR3 loop: CASSDNEQFF. Here the CDR3 DNA reads TGTGCCAGCAGTGACAATGAGCAGTTCTTC.

The rearrangement joins TRBV6-1 to TRBJ2-7; 8 bases match TRBD1. The ends lost 5 bases at V and 6 bases at J; junction bases unmatched: 6. The V gene's germline CDR1 is MNHNS and CDR2 SASEGT. The CDR3 consists of 13 residues. CDR3 nucleotides: TGTGCCAGCAGTACGGTAACAGGGGGCGAGCAGTACTTC. Translation gives CASSTVTGGEQYF.